This is a list of T cell receptor beta chains from one sample in a study of response to subunit inactivated influenza vaccine. Using its own MiXCR run on the RT-PCR reads, TCRdb lists one record per CDR3 protein. The profile shows about 570,000 distinct CDR3 sequences, 11% of them singletons. The same data also contributed to another study, on T cells expressing NK-cell markers.

This material consisted of PBMCs from blood, taken on the day of vaccination. The source of these receptors is a man aged 50-60 years who received an inactivated influenza vaccine. CDR3s include the opening cysteine and the closing phenylalanine or tryptophan. The order of the fields is clone size, J gene, D gene, V gene, CDR3 DNA, CDR3 protein. The D gene is left open where the match is weak. Clone size is given for some rows only: seen once, a few or many times, or a class if the clone is expanded.

>few|TRBJ2-1|NA|TRBV3-1
TGTGCCAGCAGCCAAGTCACCATATTGAACAATGAGCAGTTCTTC
CASSQVTILNNEQFF
>few|TRBJ1-1|NA|TRBV5-5
TGTGCCAGCAGCGCACACCCCGCGACTGAAGCTTTCTTT
CASSAHPATEAFF
>NA|TRBJ2-7|TRBD1|TRBV3-1
TGTGCCAGCAGCCCGCCCGGACAGGCCACCTACGAGCAGTACTTC
CASSPPGQATYEQYF
>few|TRBJ2-2|TRBD1|TRBV4-3
TGCGCCAGCAGCCAAGTTGGACAGGGTTTTTCCGGGGAGCTGTTTTTT
CASSQVGQGFSGELFF
>many|TRBJ2-7|TRBD2|TRBV29-1
TGCAGCGGCCCGAAGGCAGGGCTGGGACTAACCCCCTACGAGCAGTACTTC
CSGPKAGLGLTPYEQYF
>NA|TRBJ2-3|TRBD1|TRBV29-1
TGCAGCGTTACCGACAGGGCCACCACAGATACGCAGTATTTT
CSVTDRATTDTQYF
>few|TRBJ2-2|TRBD2|TRBV12-3/TRBV12-4
TGTGCCAGCAGTCTCCGGACTAGTTTAAACACCGGGGAGCTGTTTTTT
CASSLRTSLNTGELFF
>few|TRBJ2-5|NA|TRBV29-1
TGCAGCGCCTTCTCCGGGCTACAAGAGACCCAGTACTTC
CSAFSGLQETQYF
>few|TRBJ2-3|NA|TRBV9
TGTGCCAGCAGCGTAGATGGGGGGCAATCCACAGATACGCAGTATTTT
CASSVDGGQSTDTQYF
>NA|TRBJ2-7|TRBD2|TRBV4-3
TGCGCCAGCAGCCAAGACCGCTTACTAGCGGGAGGTCAGTACTTC
CASSQDRLLAGGQYF